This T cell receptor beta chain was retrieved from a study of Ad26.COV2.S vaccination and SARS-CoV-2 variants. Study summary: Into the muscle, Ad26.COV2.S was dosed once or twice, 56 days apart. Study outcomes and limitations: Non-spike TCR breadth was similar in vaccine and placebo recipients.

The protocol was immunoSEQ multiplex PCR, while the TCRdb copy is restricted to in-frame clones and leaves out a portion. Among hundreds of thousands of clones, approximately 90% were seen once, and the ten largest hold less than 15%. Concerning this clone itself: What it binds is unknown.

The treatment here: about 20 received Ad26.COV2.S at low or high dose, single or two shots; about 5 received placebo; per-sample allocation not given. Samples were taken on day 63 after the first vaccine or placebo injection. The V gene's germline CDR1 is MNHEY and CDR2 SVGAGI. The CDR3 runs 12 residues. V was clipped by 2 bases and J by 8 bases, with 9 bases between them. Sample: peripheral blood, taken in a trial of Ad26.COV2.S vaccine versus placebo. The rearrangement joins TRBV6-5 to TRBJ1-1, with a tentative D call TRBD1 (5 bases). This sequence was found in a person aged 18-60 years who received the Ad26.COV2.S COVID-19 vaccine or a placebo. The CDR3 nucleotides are TGTGCCAGCAGTTACCCAGGACAAGAAGCTTTCTTT. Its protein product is CASSYPGQEAFF.